This TCR beta chain was found in a study of control samples from healthy donors and cancer patients. The protocol was immunoSEQ multiplex PCR, while the TCRdb copy is restricted to in-frame clones and leaves out a portion. The table records around 150,000 clones, 85% to 90% of them present only once. CDR3 length equals 15 residues. Germline V lookup: CDR1 SQVTM, CDR2 ANQGSEA. Trimming removed 2 bases from V and 0 bases from J, with 10 bases in between. Sequenced sample: blood. The rearrangement links TRBV29-1 to TRBJ2-2; D is perhaps TRBD1 (6 bases). The source is a man younger than 35 in good health. CDR3 residues: CSVEQGHANTGELFF. The CDR3 DNA sequence: TGCAGCGTTGAACAGGGGCACGCGAACACCGGGGAGCTGTTTTTT.